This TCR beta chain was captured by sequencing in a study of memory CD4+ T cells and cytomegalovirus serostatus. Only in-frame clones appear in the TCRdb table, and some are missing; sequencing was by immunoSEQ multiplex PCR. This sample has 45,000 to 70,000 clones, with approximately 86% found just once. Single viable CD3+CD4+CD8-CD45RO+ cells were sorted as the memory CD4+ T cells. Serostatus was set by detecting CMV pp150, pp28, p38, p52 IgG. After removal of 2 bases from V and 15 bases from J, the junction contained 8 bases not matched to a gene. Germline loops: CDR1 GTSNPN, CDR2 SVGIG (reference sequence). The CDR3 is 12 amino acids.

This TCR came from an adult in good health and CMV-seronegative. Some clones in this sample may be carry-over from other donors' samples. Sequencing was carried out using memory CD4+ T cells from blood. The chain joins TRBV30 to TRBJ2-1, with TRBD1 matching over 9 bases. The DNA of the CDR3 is TGTGCCTGGAGTCCTTACCGGGACAGGGTGTTCTTC. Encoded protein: CAWSPYRDRVFF. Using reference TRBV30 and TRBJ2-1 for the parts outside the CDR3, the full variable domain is SQTIHQWPATLVQPVGSPLSLECTVEGTSNPNLYWYRQAAGRGLQLLFYSVGIGQISSEVPQNLSASRPQDRQFILSSKKLLLSDSGFYLCAWSPYRDRVFFGPGTRLTVL.